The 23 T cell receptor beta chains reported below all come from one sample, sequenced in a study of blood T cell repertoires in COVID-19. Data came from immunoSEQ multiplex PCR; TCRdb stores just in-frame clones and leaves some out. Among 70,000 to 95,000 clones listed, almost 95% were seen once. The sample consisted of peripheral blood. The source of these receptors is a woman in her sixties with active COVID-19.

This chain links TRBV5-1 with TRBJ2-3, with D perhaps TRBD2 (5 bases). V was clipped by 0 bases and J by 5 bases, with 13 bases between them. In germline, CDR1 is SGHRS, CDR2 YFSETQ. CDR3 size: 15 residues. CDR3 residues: CASSLVAGAEDTQYF. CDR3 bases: TGCGCCAGCAGCTTGGTAGCAGGAGCGGAAGATACGCAGTATTTT.

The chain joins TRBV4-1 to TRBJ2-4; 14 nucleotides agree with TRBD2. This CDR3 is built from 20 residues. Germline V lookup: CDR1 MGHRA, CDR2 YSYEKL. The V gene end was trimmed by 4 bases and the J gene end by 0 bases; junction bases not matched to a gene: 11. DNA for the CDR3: TGCGCCAGCAGCCTCCGGACTAGCGGGGGGCCCCCCCTAGCCAAAAACATTCAGTACTTC. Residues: CASSLRTSGGPPLAKNIQYF.

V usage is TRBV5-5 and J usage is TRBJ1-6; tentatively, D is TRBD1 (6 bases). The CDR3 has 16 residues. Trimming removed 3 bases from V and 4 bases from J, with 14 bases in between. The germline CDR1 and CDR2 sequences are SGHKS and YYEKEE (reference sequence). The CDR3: CASSSEGGTYNSPLHF. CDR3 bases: TGTGCCAGCAGCTCCGAAGGGGGAACGTATAATTCACCCCTCCACTTT.

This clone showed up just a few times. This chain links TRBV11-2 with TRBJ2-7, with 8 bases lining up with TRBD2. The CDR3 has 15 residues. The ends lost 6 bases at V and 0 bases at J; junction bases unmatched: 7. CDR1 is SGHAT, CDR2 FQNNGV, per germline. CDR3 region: CASRNLAGSSYEQYF. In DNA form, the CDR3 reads TGTGCCAGCAGAAACCTAGCGGGCAGCTCCTACGAGCAGTACTTC.

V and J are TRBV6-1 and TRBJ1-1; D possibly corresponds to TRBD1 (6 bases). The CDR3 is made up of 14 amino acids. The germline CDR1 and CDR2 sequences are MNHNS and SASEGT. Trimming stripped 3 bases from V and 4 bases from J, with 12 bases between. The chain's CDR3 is CASSEWQGSTEAFF. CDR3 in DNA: TGTGCCAGCAGTGAGTGGCAGGGGAGCACTGAAGCTTTCTTT.

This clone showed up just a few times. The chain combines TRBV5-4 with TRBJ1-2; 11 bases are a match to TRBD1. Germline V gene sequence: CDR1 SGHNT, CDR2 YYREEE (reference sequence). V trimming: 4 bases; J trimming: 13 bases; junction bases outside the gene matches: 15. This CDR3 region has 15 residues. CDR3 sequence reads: CASSPRGRTGGAGTF. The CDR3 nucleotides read TGTGCCAGCAGCCCAAGGGGTCGGACAGGGGGCGCAGGCACCTTC.

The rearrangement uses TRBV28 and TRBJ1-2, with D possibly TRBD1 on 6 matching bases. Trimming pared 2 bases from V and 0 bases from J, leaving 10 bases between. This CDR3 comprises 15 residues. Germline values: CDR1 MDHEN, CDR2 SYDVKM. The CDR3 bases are TGTGCCAGCAGTTTACTCACAGGGACTAACTATGGCTACACCTTC. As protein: CASSLLTGTNYGYTF.

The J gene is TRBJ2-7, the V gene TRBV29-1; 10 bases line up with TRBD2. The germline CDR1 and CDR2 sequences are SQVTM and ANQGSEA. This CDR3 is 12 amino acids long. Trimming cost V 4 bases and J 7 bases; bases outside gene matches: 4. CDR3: CSVASGSYEQYF. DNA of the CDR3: TGCAGCGTTGCTAGCGGGAGTTATGAGCAGTACTTC.

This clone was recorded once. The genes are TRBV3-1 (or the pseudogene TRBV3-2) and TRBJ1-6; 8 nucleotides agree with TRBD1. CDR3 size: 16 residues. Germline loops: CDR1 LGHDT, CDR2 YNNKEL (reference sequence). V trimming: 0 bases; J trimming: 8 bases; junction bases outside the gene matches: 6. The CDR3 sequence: CASSQDPPGGYSPLHF. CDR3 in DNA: TGTGCCAGCAGCCAAGATCCCCCAGGGGGCTATTCACCCCTCCACTTT.

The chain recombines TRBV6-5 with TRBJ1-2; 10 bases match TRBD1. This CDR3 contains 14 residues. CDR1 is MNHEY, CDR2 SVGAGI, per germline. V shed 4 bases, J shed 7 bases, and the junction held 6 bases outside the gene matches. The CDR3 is CASSSSGQGPGYTF. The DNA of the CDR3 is TGTGCCAGCAGTTCCTCGGGACAGGGGCCTGGCTACACCTTC.

CDR3 in amino acids: CASSIDGQGRITAKNIQYF. Here the CDR3 DNA reads TGTGCCAGTAGTATAGACGGACAGGGAAGAATCACAGCCAAAAACATTCAGTACTTC. The chain is built from TRBV19 and TRBJ2-4; 8 bases align to TRBD1. The CDR3 spans 19 residues. The V gene's germline CDR1 is LNHDA and CDR2 SQIVND (reference sequence). The J segment lost 0 bases and the V segment lost 0 bases, leaving 10 bases of the junction unmatched.

CDR3 DNA sequence: TGCGCCCGTAGCGGGAGGCCCCTGGAGCAGTACTTC. As protein: CARSGRPLEQYF. This chain connects TRBV5-1 to TRBJ2-7; TRBD2 aligns across 10 bases. This CDR3 contains 12 residues. J was trimmed by 7 bases and V by 10 bases; bases with no gene match: 8. CDR1 and CDR2 (germline): SGHRS, YFSETQ.

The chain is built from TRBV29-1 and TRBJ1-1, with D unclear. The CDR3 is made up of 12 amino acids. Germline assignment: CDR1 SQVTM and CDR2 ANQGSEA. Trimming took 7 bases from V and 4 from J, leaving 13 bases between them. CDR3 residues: CSAGEEGTEAFF. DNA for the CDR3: TGCAGCGCTGGGGAGGAGGGCACTGAAGCTTTCTTT. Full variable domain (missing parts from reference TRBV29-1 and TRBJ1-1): SAVISQKPSRDICQRGTSLTIQCQVDSQVTMMFWYRQQPGQSLTLIATANQGSEATYESGFVIDKFPISRPNLTFSTLTVSNMSPEDSSIYLCSAGEEGTEAFFGQGTRLTVV.

CDR3 sequence (DNA): TGTGCCAGCAGTTGGGGGACAGGGAGGTCTGGCTACACCTTC. This gives the protein CASSWGTGRSGYTF. The chain links TRBV6-5 to TRBJ1-2, with 9 bases that match TRBD1. Losses at the gene ends were 4 bases for V and 7 bases for J; bases not matched to a gene: 7. The germline CDR1 and CDR2 sequences are MNHEY and SVGAGI. The CDR3 contains 14 residues.

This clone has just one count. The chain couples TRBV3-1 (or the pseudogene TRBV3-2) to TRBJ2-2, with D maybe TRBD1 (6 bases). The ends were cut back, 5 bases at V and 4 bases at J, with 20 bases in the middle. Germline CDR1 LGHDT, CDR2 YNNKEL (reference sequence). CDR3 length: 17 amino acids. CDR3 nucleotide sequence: TGTGCCAGCAGCAACCCCTTGGGGGCCCAGGGCACCGGGGAGCTGTTTTTT. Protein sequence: CASSNPLGAQGTGELFF.

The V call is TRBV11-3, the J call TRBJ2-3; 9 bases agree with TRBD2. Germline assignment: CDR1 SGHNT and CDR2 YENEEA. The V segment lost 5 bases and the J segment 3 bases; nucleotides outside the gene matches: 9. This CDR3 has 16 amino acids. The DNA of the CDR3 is TGTGCCAGCAGCCCCGGGGCGGGGGGGCCGACAGATACGCAGTATTTT. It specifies CASSPGAGGPTDTQYF.

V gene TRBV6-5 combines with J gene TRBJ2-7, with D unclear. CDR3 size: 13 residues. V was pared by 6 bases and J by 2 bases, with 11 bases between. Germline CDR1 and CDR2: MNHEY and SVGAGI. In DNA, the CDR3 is TGTGCCAGCAGAGCTACCGAAGCCTACGAGCAGTACTTC. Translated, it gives CASRATEAYEQYF.

The chain's CDR3 is CASSGWTGGNTEAFF. DNA for the CDR3: TGTGCCAGCAGCGGGTGGACAGGGGGGAACACTGAAGCTTTCTTT. V gene TRBV3-1 (or the pseudogene TRBV3-2) combines with J gene TRBJ1-1; 10 bases match TRBD1. This CDR3 has 15 residues. V gave up 5 bases and J gave up 1 base; unmatched junction bases: 4. CDR1 and CDR2 (germline): LGHDT, YNNKEL (reference sequence).

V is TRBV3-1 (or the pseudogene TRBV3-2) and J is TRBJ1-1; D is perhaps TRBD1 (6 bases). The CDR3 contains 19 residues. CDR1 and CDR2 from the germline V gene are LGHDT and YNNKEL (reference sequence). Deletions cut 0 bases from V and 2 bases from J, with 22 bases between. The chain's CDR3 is CASSQDRGESRAFNTEAFF. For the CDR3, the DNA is TGTGCCAGCAGCCAAGACAGGGGCGAGTCTAGAGCCTTTAACACTGAAGCTTTCTTT.

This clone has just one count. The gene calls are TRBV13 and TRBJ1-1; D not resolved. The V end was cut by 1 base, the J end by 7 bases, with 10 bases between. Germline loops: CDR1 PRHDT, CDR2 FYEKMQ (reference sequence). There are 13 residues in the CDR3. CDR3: CASSLVPQVEAFF. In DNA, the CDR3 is TGTGCCAGCAGCTTAGTCCCCCAGGTTGAAGCTTTCTTT.

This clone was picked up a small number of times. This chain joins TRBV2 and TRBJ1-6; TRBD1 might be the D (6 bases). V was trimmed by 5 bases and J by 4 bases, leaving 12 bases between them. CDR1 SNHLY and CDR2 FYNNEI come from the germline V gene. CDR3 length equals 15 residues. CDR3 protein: CASSSTRGYNSPLHF. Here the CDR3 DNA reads TGTGCCAGCAGTAGTACCAGGGGTTATAATTCACCCCTCCACTTT.

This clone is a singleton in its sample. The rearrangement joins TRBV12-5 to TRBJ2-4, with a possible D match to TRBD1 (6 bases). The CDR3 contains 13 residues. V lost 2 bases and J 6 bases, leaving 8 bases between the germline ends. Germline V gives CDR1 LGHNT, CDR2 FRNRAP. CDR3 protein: CASGLLQGNIQYF. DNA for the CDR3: TGTGCTAGTGGTTTGTTACAGGGAAACATTCAGTACTTC.

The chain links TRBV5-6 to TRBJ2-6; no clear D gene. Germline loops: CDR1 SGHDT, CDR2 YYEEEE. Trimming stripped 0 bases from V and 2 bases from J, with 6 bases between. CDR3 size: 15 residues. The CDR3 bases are TGTGCCAGCAGCTTGGTTCGGGCTGGGGCCAACGTCCTGACTTTC. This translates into CASSLVRAGANVLTF.